This T cell receptor (beta chain) was sequenced in a study of blood T cell repertoires in COVID-19. Study overall: T cells, B-cell-depleted T cells, or PBMCs provided the cDNA or gDNA that served as material.

CDR1 is SGHAT and CDR2 is FQNNGV in the germline V gene. CDR3 length: 12 amino acids. The J segment lost 5 bases and the V segment lost 5 bases, leaving 0 bases of the junction unmatched. As processed by the authors: Scientists estimated how many nucleated cells there were by amplifying reference gene primers. Measured with immunoSEQ multiplex PCR; TCRdb has only the in-frame clones, and not every one. V and J calls and clone size follow that table, whereas D and trimming were derived from the DNA. The data show some 240,000 clones, 70% to 85% seen once. The sample taken for sequencing was peripheral blood. This TCR came from a woman in her 40s who had recovered from COVID-19. The V gene is TRBV11-2, the J gene TRBJ2-1; TRBD2 agrees at 7 bases. The CDR3 spells CASSRGDNEQFF. The CDR3 DNA follows: TGTGCCAGCAGCCGGGGGGACAATGAGCAGTTCTTC. The variable domain in full, completed from reference TRBV11-2 and TRBJ2-1, reads EAGVAQSPRYKIIEKRQSVAFWCNPISGHATLYWYQQILGQGPKLLIQFQNNGVVDDSQLPKDRFSAERLKGVDSTLKIQPAKLEDSAVYLCASSRGDNEQFFGPGTRLTVL.